The table lists the clone carrying this T cell receptor beta chain with a few counts. These data originate in a study of human T cells and chemical hapten exposure. The CDR3 contains 14 residues. The V end was cut by 6 bases, the J end by 8 bases, with 19 bases between. The germline V gene encodes CDR1 SGHTA and CDR2 FQGNSA. As to time point: patch test 1, 2 weeks after DPC sensitization. Treatment reported: therapeutic diphenylcyclopropenone sensitization with weekly scalp DPC. Only after blood had been drawn was each patch test applied. TCRdb ran MiXCR on the RACE reads and lists one entry per CDR3 protein. The sample gives about 360,000 distinct CDR3 sequences, 4% to 5.5% of which show up once; about 2.1% is in the top ten.

This TCR came from a woman aged 45-60 years with alopecia areata. Some clones in this sample may be carry-over from other donors' samples. The sequencing used whole blood, collected in connection with sensitization to the hapten diphenylcyclopropenone (DPC). This chain links TRBV7-2 with TRBJ1-2; D unclear. CDR3 coding DNA: TGTGCCAGCAGGATTACCCTGAGGGTACAAGGCTACACCTTC. Translating it yields CASRITLRVQGYTF.